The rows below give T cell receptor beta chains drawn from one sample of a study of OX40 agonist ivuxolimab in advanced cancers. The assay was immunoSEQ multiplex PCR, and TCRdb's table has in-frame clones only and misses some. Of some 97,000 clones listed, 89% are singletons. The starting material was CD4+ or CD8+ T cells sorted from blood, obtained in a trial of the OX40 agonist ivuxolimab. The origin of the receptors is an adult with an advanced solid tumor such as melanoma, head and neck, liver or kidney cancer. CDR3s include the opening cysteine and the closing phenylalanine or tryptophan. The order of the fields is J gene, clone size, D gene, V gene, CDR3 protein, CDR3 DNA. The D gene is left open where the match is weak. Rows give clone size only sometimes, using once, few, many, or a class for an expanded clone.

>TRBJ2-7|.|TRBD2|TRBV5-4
CASSSAGAYEQYF
TGTGCCAGCAGCTCAGCGGGAGCGTACGAGCAGTACTTC
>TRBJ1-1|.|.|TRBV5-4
CASSLGMGVNTEAFF
TGTGCCAGCAGCTTGGGTATGGGGGTGAACACTGAAGCTTTCTTT
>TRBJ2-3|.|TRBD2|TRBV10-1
CASSTSGSVAGTDTQYF
TGCGCCAGCAGTACTAGCGGGAGCGTGGCGGGCACAGATACGCAGTATTTT
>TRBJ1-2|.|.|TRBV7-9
CASSFTGISDIRGYTF
TGTGCCAGCAGCTTCACAGGGATTTCAGATATCCGTGGCTACACCTTC
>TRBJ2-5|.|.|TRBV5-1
CASSLASLQETQYF
TGCGCCAGCAGCTTGGCCAGTTTGCAGGAGACCCAGTACTTC
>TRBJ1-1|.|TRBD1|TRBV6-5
CASSQGAQAEAFF
TGTGCCAGCAGTCAGGGGGCGCAGGCTGAAGCTTTCTTT
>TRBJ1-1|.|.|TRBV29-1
CSALGRTRTEAFF
TGCAGCGCACTGGGACGGACGCGCACTGAAGCTTTCTTT
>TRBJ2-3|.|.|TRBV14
CASSQDLGDTQYF
TGTGCCAGCAGCCAAGATCTGGGGGATACGCAGTATTTT
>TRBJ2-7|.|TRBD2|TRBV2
CASSGLAALSYEQYF
TGTGCCAGCAGCGGACTAGCGGCCCTCTCCTACGAGCAGTACTTC
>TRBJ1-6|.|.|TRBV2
CASSAPDGSDSPLHF
TGTGCCAGCAGCGCCCCGGACGGGTCGGATTCACCCCTCCACTTT
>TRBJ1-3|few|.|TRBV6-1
CASRETGLLGNTIYF
TGTGCCAGCAGGGAGACAGGACTACTTGGTAACACCATATATTTT
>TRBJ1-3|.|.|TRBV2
CASSGSLKAGNTIYF
TGTGCCAGCAGTGGGTCCCTAAAGGCTGGAAACACCATATATTTT
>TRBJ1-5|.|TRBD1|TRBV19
CASSTGGQVRWPQHF
TGTGCCAGTTCCACGGGGGGACAGGTTCGTTGGCCCCAGCATTTT
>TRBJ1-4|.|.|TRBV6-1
CASRPGTEKLFF
TGTGCCAGCAGGCCTGGGACTGAAAAACTGTTTTTT
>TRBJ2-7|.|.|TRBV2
CASSEQGIGYEQYF
TGTGCCAGCAGTGAGCAGGGTATTGGATACGAGCAGTACTTC
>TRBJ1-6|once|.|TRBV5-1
CASSLHPGGDNSPLHF
TGCGCCAGCAGCCTCCACCCGGGAGGGGATAATTCACCCCTCCACTTT
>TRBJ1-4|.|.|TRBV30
CACYDYGLWGEKLFF
TGTGCCTGTTATGATTACGGACTCTGGGGGGAAAAACTGTTTTTT
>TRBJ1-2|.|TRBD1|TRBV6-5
CASRGQVLYGYTF
TGTGCCAGCAGGGGACAGGTTCTCTATGGCTACACCTTC
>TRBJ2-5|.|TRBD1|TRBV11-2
CASSFKTGGVETQYF
TGTGCCAGCAGCTTCAAGACAGGGGGAGTTGAGACCCAGTACTTC
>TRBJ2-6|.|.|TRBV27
CASSPQKRAPGEWAGANVLTF
TGTGCCAGCAGCCCCCAAAAACGGGCGCCAGGGGAATGGGCTGGGGCCAACGTCCTGACTTTC
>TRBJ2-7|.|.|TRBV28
CASTGSPSYEQYF
TGTGCCAGCACAGGGTCCCCGTCCTACGAGCAGTACTTC
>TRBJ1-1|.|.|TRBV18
CASSPQRLEAFF
TGTGCCAGCTCACCCCAGCGCCTTGAAGCTTTCTTT
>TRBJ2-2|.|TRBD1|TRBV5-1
CASSRQGRRGTNTGELFF
TGCGCCAGCAGTCGACAGGGGAGACGGGGGACCAACACCGGGGAGCTGTTTTTT
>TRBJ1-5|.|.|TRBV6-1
CASSETRVDQPQHF
TGTGCCAGCAGTGAAACCAGGGTGGATCAGCCCCAGCATTTT
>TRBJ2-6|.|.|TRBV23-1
CASSQSLTEPGANVLTF
TGCGCCAGCAGTCAATCCCTAACAGAACCTGGGGCCAACGTCCTGACTTTC
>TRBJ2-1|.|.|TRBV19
CASMVSASSYNEQFF
TGTGCCAGTATGGTTAGCGCAAGCTCCTACAATGAGCAGTTCTTC
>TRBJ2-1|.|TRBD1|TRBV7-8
CASSLLGQTYNEQFF
TGTGCCAGCAGCTTATTGGGACAGACATACAATGAGCAGTTCTTC
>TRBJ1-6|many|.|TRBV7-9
CASREGNSPLHF
TGTGCCAGCAGAGAGGGGAATTCACCCCTCCACTTT
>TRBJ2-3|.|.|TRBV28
CASSLTGTGTDTQYF
TGTGCCAGCAGTTTGACAGGGACTGGTACAGATACGCAGTATTTT
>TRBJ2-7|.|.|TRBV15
CATSRDLPGHGYEQYF
TGTGCCACCAGCAGAGATCTCCCCGGACACGGCTACGAGCAGTACTTC
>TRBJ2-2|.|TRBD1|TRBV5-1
CASTGQGAPGELFF
TGCGCCAGCACCGGACAGGGGGCGCCCGGGGAGCTGTTTTTT